This is a list of T cell receptor beta chains from one sample in a study of T cell repertoires in cytomegalovirus infection. TCRdb independently ran MiXCR on the reads; one entry per CDR3 protein. The sample lists 500,000 to 600,000 distinct CDR3 sequences, 16% occurring once. The sequenced sample consisted of CD8+ T cells from PBMCs. These receptors came from a human donor in good health (CMV status not recorded). Some clones in this sample may be carry-over from other donors' samples. Both conserved end residues are trimmed from each CDR3. Fields, in order: V gene, CDR3 protein.

>TRBV19
ASSIGTEPYNEQF
>TRBV9
ASSVAGVGDEQY
>TRBV7-9
ASSSETVEAF
>TRBV12-3/TRBV12-4
ASSLRDRRLYGYT
>TRBV28
ASSLRKMKRASNQPQH
>TRBV6-5
ASSYSWTEPYEQY
>TRBV4-1
ASSHPGTGIYEQY
>TRBV28
ASSIDREADTQY
>TRBV7-6
ASRGVGQETQY
>TRBV12-5
ASGLVIRTEQKPDQPQH
>TRBV2
ASSPHVGASNQPQH
>TRBV20-1
SARDRGLSYEQY
>TRBV5-1
ASSNWGPNTGELF
>TRBV5-6
ASRGSPYNEQF
>TRBV27
ASSSTGINQPQH
>TRBV28
ASSPFKGEQF
>TRBV14
ASSQGPGQGHGYT
>TRBV19
ASSMGLAGGYEQY
>TRBV6-1
ASSQPSARAEQF
>TRBV25-1
AGSEEDRGLSYNSPLH
>TRBV7-9
ASSLGRATSSGNTIY
>TRBV28
ASSPDRGNTIY
>TRBV7-2
ASSLGGAVRRGPNTEAF
>TRBV25-1
ASSDSREAF
>TRBV3-1
ASSRTENYEQY
>TRBV4-1
ASSSPGQTNYGYT
>TRBV19
ASSPKATSGNTIY
>TRBV3-1
ASSQDLSSYNEQF
>TRBV24-1
ATSAQGLADNEQF
>TRBV27
ASSLRLVRSSGANVLT
>TRBV6-2/TRBV6-3
ASLGYEQF
>TRBV6-5
ASSYPLTSGRAGELF
>TRBV7-2
ASSLDTGGPLEQY
>TRBV27
ASSPPGLAAGETQY
>TRBV5-4
ASSLDRRTDTQY
>TRBV9
ASSVGSGSYEQY
>TRBV7-3
ASSSGLADTGELF
>TRBV9
ASSVGGAAGEKLF
>TRBV7-9
ASSFRTGTNYEQY
>TRBV3-1
ASSQDRGLAFYEQY
>TRBV19
ASSTWTGLTDTQY
>TRBV6-5
ASSYLQGYEQF